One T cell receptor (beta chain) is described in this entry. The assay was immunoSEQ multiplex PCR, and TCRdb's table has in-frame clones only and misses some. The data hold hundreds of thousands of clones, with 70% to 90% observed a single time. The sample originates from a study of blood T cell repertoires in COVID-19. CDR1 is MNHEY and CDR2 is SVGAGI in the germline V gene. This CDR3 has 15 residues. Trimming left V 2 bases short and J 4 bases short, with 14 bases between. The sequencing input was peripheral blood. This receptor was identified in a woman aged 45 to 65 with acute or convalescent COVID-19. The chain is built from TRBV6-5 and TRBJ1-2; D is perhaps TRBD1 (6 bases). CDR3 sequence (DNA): TGTGCCAGCAGTTACGGAGACAGGTCTGGCTATGGCTACACCTTC. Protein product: CASSYGDRSGYGYTF.